This T cell receptor beta chain was documented in a study of STAT5B mutations in CD4+ large granular lymphocyte leukemia. Germline loops: CDR1 MGHDK, CDR2 SYGVNS. V lost 6 bases and J 0 bases, leaving 8 bases between the germline ends. The CDR3 spans 14 residues. Sequencing was at survey level. Libraries were prepared by immunoSEQ multiplex PCR; TCRdb keeps only in-frame clonotypes and omits some of them. The sample has 23,000 or so clones; about 70% are singletons. The clonotype was recovered from a human donor in good health. Sequencing was performed on CD4+ T cells from blood buffy coats. V usage is TRBV25-1 and J usage is TRBJ2-2, with D maybe TRBD1 (5 bases). The CDR3 region is CASSPQANTGELFF. The CDR3 bases are TGTGCCAGCAGCCCACAGGCGAACACCGGGGAGCTGTTTTTT. The whole variable domain, filled in from reference TRBV25-1 and TRBJ2-2, reads EADIYQTPRYLVIGTGKKITLECSQTMGHDKMYWYQQDPGMELHLIHYSYGVNSTEKGDLSSESTVSRIRTEHFPLTLESARPSHTSQYLCASSPQANTGELFFGEGSRLTVL.